Listed here are 29 T cell receptor beta chains from one sample, sequenced in a study of identical twins. TCRdb passed the 5' RACE reads through MiXCR, listing each CDR3 protein once. The table records roughly 770,000 distinct CDR3 sequences, 18% of them present only once. Separately, the same data were catalogued under a study of T cells expressing NK-cell markers.

Sequenced material: PBMCs. The receptor source for this set is a young woman in good health.

This clonotype was observed many times. This sequence joins TRBV29-1 and TRBJ2-1, with D unresolved. The V and J ends lost 2 bases and 5 bases respectively, with 19 bases between them. This CDR3 spans 16 amino acids. Germline lookup yields CDR1 SQVTM and CDR2 ANQGSEA. CDR3 region: CSVEIRPLRPNNEQFF. CDR3 coding DNA: TGCAGCGTTGAAATCCGACCCCTAAGACCTAACAATGAGCAGTTCTTC.

V usage is TRBV7-9 and J usage is TRBJ2-7; D is unclear. Trimming pared 1 base from V and 2 bases from J, leaving 9 bases between. Germline V gene lookup returns CDR1 SEHNR and CDR2 FQNEAQ (reference sequence). The CDR3 has 14 residues. CDR3: CASSLGIGPYEQYF. The CDR3 DNA is TGTGCCAGCAGCTTAGGTATTGGGCCCTACGAGCAGTACTTC.

This clonotype was recorded a few times. J is TRBJ2-1 and V is TRBV5-1; 8 bases align to TRBD2. Losses at the gene ends were 3 bases for V and 3 bases for J; bases not matched to a gene: 5. Germline V CDR1 and CDR2: SGHRS, YFSETQ. This CDR3 contains 15 residues. The CDR3 protein is CASSWAGGRYNEQFF. CDR3 DNA sequence: TGCGCCAGCAGCTGGGCGGGGGGCCGCTACAATGAGCAGTTCTTC.

Only a few counts were recorded for this clonotype. The chain carries TRBV20-1 and TRBJ2-4; no firm D call. CDR1 is DFQATT, CDR2 SNEGSKA, per germline (reference sequence). Between the trimmed V and J ends, which lost 5 bases and 5 bases, there was a span of 13 bases. The CDR3 consists of 13 residues. CDR3: CSAPNLGQNIQYF. The CDR3 nucleotides are TGCAGTGCTCCGAACTTGGGCCAAAACATTCAGTACTTC.

This clonotype was detected many times. The chain has TRBV6-1 and TRBJ2-2; TRBD1 is a possible D gene (6 bases). Germline CDR1 is MNHNS and CDR2 is SASEGT. The CDR3 runs 13 residues. Trimming left V 6 bases short and J 5 bases short, with 10 bases between. The CDR3 loop reads CASRGGGTGELFF. The CDR3, as DNA: TGTGCCAGCAGAGGGGGTGGGACCGGGGAGCTGTTTTTT.

The rearrangement links TRBV29-1 to TRBJ2-3; D perhaps matches TRBD2 (5 bases). The germline V gene encodes CDR1 SQVTM and CDR2 ANQGSEA. The CDR3 loop spans 12 amino acids. V was shortened by 0 bases and J by 10 bases, with 11 bases between the two germline ends. The CDR3 DNA sequence: TGCAGCGTTGAAGAGAATGAAGCGGCGCAGTATTTT. Its translation is CSVEENEAAQYF.

The chain carries TRBV7-2 and TRBJ2-7; TRBD2 is a possible D gene (6 bases). Per the germline V gene, CDR1 is SGHTA and CDR2 is FQGNSA. V was trimmed by 5 bases and J by 2 bases, leaving 16 bases between them. CDR3 length: 15 residues. The DNA of the CDR3 is TGTGCCAGCAGCCTGGAGGGCAGCTACACCTACGAGCAGTACTTC. Protein product: CASSLEGSYTYEQYF.

Regarding this clonotype: A junction boundary mismatches the germline segment, possibly from a read error. V gene TRBV20-1 combines with J gene TRBJ2-3; 12 bases agree with TRBD1. Germline V gene sequence: CDR1 DFQATT, CDR2 SNEGSKA (reference sequence). The CDR3 runs to 14 residues. CDR3 protein: CSARGTGGKDTQYF. CDR3 DNA: TGCAGTGCAAGAGGGACAGGGGGCAAAGATACGCAGTATTTT.

The chain joins TRBV20-1 to TRBJ2-5; D call uncertain. Germline CDR1 is DFQATT and CDR2 is SNEGSKA (reference sequence). V lost 4 bases and J lost 1, with 7 bases in between. This CDR3 has 12 residues. CDR3 sequence reads: CSAKRSQETQYF. The CDR3 coding sequence is TGCAGTGCTAAAAGATCCCAAGAGACCCAGTACTTC.

This clonotype turned up a few times. This chain connects TRBV12-3 or TRBV12-4 to TRBJ2-5; D might be TRBD2 (5 bases). V lost 5 bases and J 1 base, leaving 17 bases between the germline ends. CDR3 size: 16 residues. CDR3 residues: CASSTRNMRAQETQYF. The CDR3, as DNA: TGTGCCAGCAGTACCCGTAACATGAGGGCCCAAGAGACCCAGTACTTC.

The chain carries TRBV6-1 and TRBJ1-2, with D unclear. The V gene's germline CDR1 is MNHNS and CDR2 SASEGT. The CDR3 length is 14 residues. Trimming cost V 2 bases and J 8 bases, with 15 bases left between them. The CDR3 region is CASSERVRVGGYTF. DNA for the CDR3: TGTGCCAGCAGTGAAAGAGTCCGGGTCGGAGGCTACACCTTC.

This clonotype was detected a few times. V gene TRBV4-1 combines with J gene TRBJ2-2; D remains unclear. Trimming cost V 3 bases and J 6 bases, with 8 bases left between them. The germline V gene has CDR1 MGHRA and CDR2 YSYEKL. The CDR3 sequence is 13 residues long. The CDR3 DNA reads as TGCGCCAGCAGCCAGGCGATTTCCGGGGAGCTGTTTTTT. Its protein is CASSQAISGELFF.

V usage is TRBV12-3 or TRBV12-4 and J usage is TRBJ1-4; tentative D call: TRBD1 (6 bases). The CDR3 is 20 amino acids. Trimming left V 8 bases short and J 0 bases short, with 28 bases between. As DNA, the CDR3 is TGTGCCAGCGGACGGACAGCCGACCTGAGATTAAGTGCAACTAATGAAAAACTGTTTTTT. Protein: CASGRTADLRLSATNEKLFF.

The gene calls are TRBV4-1 and TRBJ2-1, with 13 bases lining up with TRBD2. This CDR3 has 17 amino acids. Germline V lookup: CDR1 MGHRA, CDR2 YSYEKL. V lost 5 bases to trimming and J lost 4 bases; unmatched junction nucleotides: 8. CDR3 nucleotide sequence: TGCGCCAGCAGCACCCGACTAGCGGGGGGAATTTACAATGAGCAGTTCTTC. Residues: CASSTRLAGGIYNEQFF.

This clonotype was counted only a few times. This rearrangement joins TRBV19 to TRBJ1-2; no clear D. V dropped 3 bases and J dropped 5 bases, with 10 bases sitting between them. Per the germline V gene, CDR1 is LNHDA and CDR2 is SQIVND (reference sequence). The CDR3 has 13 amino acids. CDR3 protein: CASSILLGYGYTF. DNA for the CDR3: TGTGCCAGTAGTATTCTGTTGGGGTATGGCTACACCTTC. The whole variable domain, remainder taken from reference TRBV19 and TRBJ1-2, is DGGITQSPKYLFRKEGQNVTLSCEQNLNHDAMYWYRQDPGQGLRLIYYSQIVNDFQKGDIAEGYSVSREKKESFPLTVTSAQKNPTAFYLCASSILLGYGYTFGSGTRLTVV.

This chain uses TRBV7-9 with TRBJ2-3; maybe TRBD1 (6 bases). The CDR3 runs 13 residues. Germline CDR1 SEHNR, CDR2 FQNEAQ (reference sequence). Between the trimmed V and J ends, which lost 6 bases and 2 bases, there was a span of 9 bases. The CDR3 coding sequence is TGTGCCAGCAGAGGACAGTACACAGATACGCAGTATTTT. This gives the protein CASRGQYTDTQYF.

This clonotype was counted a few times. J is TRBJ2-1 and V is TRBV5-1; the D gene is possibly TRBD1 (5 bases). The CDR3 consists of 16 residues. The V end was cut by 7 bases, the J end by 6 bases, with 23 bases between. Germline CDR1 SGHRS, CDR2 YFSETQ. The CDR3 nucleotides are TGCGCCAGCCGCCCAAAAGGGGTTTCCCCCGGCAATGAGCAGTTCTTC. Protein product: CASRPKGVSPGNEQFF.

The chain couples TRBV5-1 to TRBJ2-1; TRBD2 matches 9 bases. Germline V gives CDR1 SGHRS, CDR2 YFSETQ. J gave up 2 bases and V 0 bases, and 9 bases lay outside the gene matches. The CDR3 is made up of 18 amino acids. Here the CDR3 reads CASSLDPLAGLAYNEQFF. CDR3 nucleotides: TGCGCCAGCAGCTTGGACCCCCTAGCGGGGTTAGCCTACAATGAGCAGTTCTTC.

The chain recombines TRBV15 with TRBJ2-2; D is possibly TRBD1 (6 bases). V was clipped by 1 base and J by 1 base, with 7 bases between them. Germline CDR1 reads LNHNV; CDR2 reads YYDKDF (reference sequence). The CDR3 contains 15 residues. CDR3 protein: CATSRVQGNTGELFF. DNA of the CDR3: TGTGCCACCAGCAGAGTACAGGGGAACACCGGGGAGCTGTTTTTT.

This clonotype was observed a few times. The chain uses TRBV5-4 and TRBJ2-2, with 7 bases matching TRBD1. From germline, CDR1 is SGHNT and CDR2 YYREEE (reference sequence). This CDR3 is 16 amino acids long. The ends lost 4 bases at V and 1 base at J; junction bases unmatched: 7. In DNA form, the CDR3 reads TGTGCCAGCAGCGACCCGACAGGGAAGAACACCGGGGAGCTGTTTTTT. Protein product: CASSDPTGKNTGELFF.

This chain joins TRBV5-4 and TRBJ2-1; possibly TRBD2 for D (6 bases). The CDR3 totals 16 residues. V was pared by 6 bases and J by 1 base, with 17 bases between. CDR1 is SGHNT, CDR2 YYREEE, per germline (reference sequence). CDR3 loop: CASNRGSGRSYNEQFF. CDR3 in DNA: TGTGCCAGCAATCGGGGGAGCGGGCGGTCCTACAATGAGCAGTTCTTC.

V usage is TRBV10-3 and J usage is TRBJ2-7; D may match TRBD1 or TRBD2 (5 bases each). CDR1 and CDR2 from the germline V gene are ENHRY and SYGVKD. The V end was cut by 5 bases, the J end by 2 bases, with 19 bases between. This CDR3 contains 16 residues. For the CDR3, the DNA is TGTGCCATCAGTCTCTACTGGGACGGACGCCCCTACGAGCAGTACTTC. This gives the protein CAISLYWDGRPYEQYF.

The chain is built from TRBV12-3 or TRBV12-4 and TRBJ1-5; 10 bases map to TRBD1. The J segment lost 5 bases and the V segment lost 5 bases, leaving 6 bases of the junction unmatched. This CDR3 spans 15 amino acids. CDR3 DNA: TGTGCCAGCAGTCCCGACAGGGGGCCAGATCAGCCCCAGCATTTT. Encoded protein: CASSPDRGPDQPQHF.

The CDR3 nucleotides are TGTGCCAGCACCTGGCGCGGGGCGCGAAACAATGAGCAGTTCTTC. This sequence encodes CASTWRGARNNEQFF. The chain couples TRBV12-3 or TRBV12-4 to TRBJ2-1, with D possibly being TRBD2 (6 bases). The CDR3 covers 15 residues. Trimming pared 7 bases from V and 5 bases from J, leaving 18 bases between.

This clonotype was seen repeatedly, ten times or more. The chain joins TRBV5-1 to TRBJ1-1; 9 bases match TRBD1. The germline gives CDR1 SGHRS, CDR2 YFSETQ. The CDR3 sequence is 14 residues long. V shed 2 bases, J shed 10 bases, and the junction held 9 bases outside the gene matches. This CDR3 reads CASSLTGTGKVAFF. In nucleotides, the CDR3 is TGCGCCAGCAGCTTAACGGGGACAGGGAAAGTAGCTTTCTTT.

This clonotype was observed a few times. The CDR3 is CASSSSGKNTEAFF. The CDR3 DNA follows: TGTGCCAGCAGTTCGTCGGGCAAGAACACTGAAGCTTTCTTT. This chain uses TRBV11-2 with TRBJ1-1, with D unresolved. The CDR3 is made up of 14 amino acids. The V end lost 6 bases, the J end lost 1 base, and 12 bases lay between the germline ends. In germline, CDR1 is SGHAT, CDR2 FQNNGV. The variable domain in full, completed from reference TRBV11-2 and TRBJ1-1, reads EAGVAQSPRYKIIEKRQSVAFWCNPISGHATLYWYQQILGQGPKLLIQFQNNGVVDDSQLPKDRFSAERLKGVDSTLKIQPAKLEDSAVYLCASSSSGKNTEAFFGQGTRLTVV.

This chain joins TRBV29-1 and TRBJ2-7; D gene uncertain. Trimming stripped 4 bases from V and 5 bases from J, with 18 bases between. CDR3 length: 14 residues. Germline CDR1 reads SQVTM; CDR2 reads ANQGSEA. The CDR3 nucleotides read TGCAGCGTTGCAAATCGCGCGCGAGACGACGAGCAGTACTTC. Protein product: CSVANRARDDEQYF.

The table lists this clonotype with a few counts. V and J are TRBV6-5 and TRBJ2-3; a possible D gene is TRBD1 (5 bases). Germline CDR1 reads MNHEY; CDR2 reads SVGAGI. This CDR3 has 16 amino acids. The V and J ends lost 0 bases and 2 bases respectively, with 12 bases between them. CDR3 nucleotides: TGTGCCAGCAGTTACTCGGGCAGGGCTACCACAGATACGCAGTATTTT. Protein: CASSYSGRATTDTQYF.

The chain couples TRBV12-3 or TRBV12-4 to TRBJ2-1, with D perhaps TRBD1 or TRBD2 (7 bases each). The CDR3 has 14 amino acids. V was trimmed by 6 bases and J by 7 bases, leaving 16 bases between them. CDR3 region: CASRGGDSLNEQFF. The CDR3 bases are TGTGCCAGCAGGGGGGGGGACAGTCTTAATGAGCAGTTCTTC.